The 9 T cell receptor beta chains below all came from one sample that was sequenced in a study of a mutant IDH1 vaccine in newly diagnosed glioma. Time point in this sample: baseline, week 1 (first vaccination visit). Treatment here: pre-vaccination baseline after standard-of-care therapy. Assay: immunoSEQ multiplex PCR; the TCRdb copy retains only in-frame clones and omits some. The sample holds around 37,000 clones, just under 80% seen once. Sequencing used PBMCs, obtained from a glioma patient treated with radiotherapy, temozolomide or both. The receptors were sampled from a middle-aged man with glioma. Some clones in this sample may be carry-over from other donors' samples.

This rearrangement joins TRBV12-5 to TRBJ1-2; D is unclear. The germline V gene encodes CDR1 LGHNT and CDR2 FRNRAP. The CDR3 loop spans 12 amino acids. Trimming cost V 11 bases and J 2 bases, with 12 bases left between them. The CDR3 DNA is TGTGCTTCGGGGAATTCCAACTATGGCTACACCTTC. Encoded protein: CASGNSNYGYTF. The full variable domain, rest sourced from reference TRBV12-5 and TRBJ1-2, is DARVTQTPRHKVTEMGQEVTMRCQPILGHNTVFWYRQTMMQGLELLAYFRNRAPLDDSGMPKDRFSAEMPDATLATLKIQPSEPRDSAVYFCASGNSNYGYTFGSGTRLTVV.

The chain joins TRBV29-1 to TRBJ2-6, with a possible D match to TRBD1 (5 bases). This CDR3 is built from 14 residues. Germline CDR1 is SQVTM and CDR2 is ANQGSEA. Trimming removed 2 bases from V and 4 bases from J, with 9 bases in between. The CDR3, as DNA: TGCAGCGTTGAACAGGGCGGCGGGGCCAACGTCCTGACTTTC. This gives the protein CSVEQGGGANVLTF.

The chain is built from TRBV6-1 and TRBJ1-1; a possible D gene is TRBD1 (5 bases). The germline V gene encodes CDR1 MNHNS and CDR2 SASEGT. The length of the CDR3 is 12 residues. Trimming shortened V by 8 bases and J by 3 bases, and 10 bases separated the two germline ends. The CDR3 DNA is TGTGCCAGCGTAACAGGATACACTGAAGCTTTCTTT. Its translation: CASVTGYTEAFF.

The table lists this clone with a few counts. This chain connects TRBV6-1 to TRBJ2-7; 7 nucleotides line up with TRBD2. The V segment lost 3 bases and the J segment 0 bases; nucleotides outside the gene matches: 8. Germline loops: CDR1 MNHNS, CDR2 SASEGT. This CDR3 is built from 16 residues. This CDR3 is CASSDLASGYSYEQYF. The CDR3 DNA follows: TGTGCCAGCAGTGACTTAGCTAGCGGTTACTCCTACGAGCAGTACTTC.

This clone qualifies as medium-sized. This chain uses TRBV5-5 with TRBJ1-4, with D tentatively TRBD1 (5 bases). Germline V gene lookup returns CDR1 SGHKS and CDR2 YYEKEE (reference sequence). The V end lost 9 bases, the J end lost 4 bases, and 22 bases lay between the germline ends. There are 16 residues in the CDR3. The CDR3, as DNA: TGTGCCACCAACCCACGGGGGAATCAACTTAATGAAAAACTGTTTTTT. The encoded protein is CATNPRGNQLNEKLFF.

This chain connects TRBV5-1 to TRBJ1-4; 8 nucleotides agree with TRBD1. The ends lost 9 bases at V and 2 bases at J; junction bases unmatched: 3. This CDR3 contains 13 residues. Germline assignment: CDR1 SGHRS and CDR2 YFSETQ. CDR3 bases: TGCGCCACCCGGACAGGGACTAATGAAAAACTGTTTTTT. This gives the protein CATRTGTNEKLFF.

This sequence joins TRBV5-5 and TRBJ1-1, with a weak D call TRBD1 (5 bases). In germline, CDR1 is SGHKS, CDR2 YYEKEE (reference sequence). The CDR3 has 17 amino acids. Between the trimmed V and J ends, which lost 1 base and 0 bases, there was a span of 16 bases. The DNA for the CDR3 is TGTGCCAGCAGCTTGTTATTATTACAGGTCTTGAACACTGAAGCTTTCTTT. It is translated as CASSLLLLQVLNTEAFF.

Written as DNA, the CDR3 is TGTGCCAGCAGCGCGACCTCCAATTCACCCCTCCACTTT. Encoded protein: CASSATSNSPLHF. V and J are TRBV5-6 and TRBJ1-6; the D is unclear. The V end lost 4 bases, the J end lost 7 bases, and 9 bases lay between the germline ends. This CDR3 is built from 13 residues. Germline V CDR1 and CDR2: SGHDT, YYEEEE.

The table lists this clone with a few counts. The chain combines TRBV28 with TRBJ2-7; no clear D gene. Trimming shortened V by 2 bases and J by 4 bases, and 6 bases separated the two germline ends. Germline loops: CDR1 MDHEN, CDR2 SYDVKM. This CDR3 is 12 amino acids long. Here the CDR3 DNA reads TGTGCCAGCAGTTTAACTGGATACGAGCAGTACTTC. Translated, it gives CASSLTGYEQYF.